Reported below is one T cell receptor (beta chain). Its antigen remains unidentified. The CDR3 contains 15 residues. The trim removed 4 bases at V and 0 bases at J, leaving 5 bases unmatched. Germline-derived CDR1 and CDR2 are MNHEY and SMNVEV (reference sequence). These data come from a study of a mutant IDH1 vaccine in newly diagnosed glioma. Broader study findings: The occurrence of vaccine-induced immune responses was seen in 90% to 95% of patients.

Time point noted: week 23, last vaccination. Doses comprised 300 ug of mutant IDH1 20-mer peptide each, plus topical imiquimod. Profiling relied on immunoSEQ multiplex PCR, and the TCRdb table lists in-frame clones only, not all of them. The sample carries approximately 67,000 clones, over 75% recorded once. The TCR was taken from a young man with glioma. The sequencing used PBMCs, collected from a glioma patient whose treatment included an IDH1 peptide vaccine. The gene calls are TRBV27 and TRBJ2-7, with 8 bases identical to TRBD1. Written as DNA, the CDR3 is TGTGCCAGCAGTTCCTGGACAGGGCGCTCCTACGAGCAGTACTTC. Its protein product is CASSSWTGRSYEQYF.